Below, 23 T cell receptor beta chains from the same sample are listed, as sequenced in a study of shared clonotypes between healthy human individuals. Naive CD8 cells lacked CD45RO and underwent positive selection for CCR7, leaving out terminally differentiated effector memory CD45RA+ cells. Sequencing was performed with immunoSEQ multiplex PCR; in TCRdb, only in-frame clones are kept and a portion is missing. The sample yields nearly 600,000 clones, around 95% seen once. The sample consisted of naive CD8+ T cells sorted from blood. Source of these receptors: a woman in her thirties in good health.

This chain connects TRBV10-3 to TRBJ1-5, with TRBD1 matching 10 bases. The germline V gene has CDR1 ENHRY and CDR2 SYGVKD. V trimming: 6 bases; J trimming: 6 bases; junction bases outside the gene matches: 8. This CDR3 spans 15 amino acids. CDR3 nucleotide sequence: TGTGCCATCAGCCCGGCGGGACAGGGGACTCAGCCCCAGCATTTT. Translation gives CAISPAGQGTQPQHF.

This clone was found a few times. The CDR3 here is CSVSAFEAFF. The CDR3 coding sequence is TGCAGCGTTTCAGCATTCGAAGCTTTCTTT. This chain joins TRBV29-1 and TRBJ1-1; D call uncertain. Germline V gene lookup returns CDR1 SQVTM and CDR2 ANQGSEA. The V and J ends lost 5 bases and 8 bases respectively, with 9 bases between them. The CDR3 extends over 10 amino acids.

V is TRBV19 and J is TRBJ1-1, with 8 bases that match TRBD1. The CDR3 covers 15 residues. The V and J ends lost 3 bases and 3 bases, in that order; junction bases with no gene match: 6. The germline gives CDR1 LNHDA, CDR2 SQIVND (reference sequence). The CDR3 sequence is CASSMMRTGYTEAFF. The CDR3 DNA follows: TGTGCCAGTAGTATGATGAGGACAGGGTACACTGAAGCTTTCTTT.

Concerning this clone itself: At one of its ends the junction is not consistent with the germline gene, which may arise from a read error. In the same sample, other DNA sequences code for this CDR3. The CDR3 sequence is CASSQGGPSYGYTF. In DNA form, the CDR3 reads TGTGCTAGCAGCCAGGGGGGCCCGAGCTATGGCTACACCTTC. The J gene is TRBJ1-2, the V gene TRBV7-9; 7 nucleotides align to TRBD1. The CDR3 covers 14 residues. Germline values: CDR1 SEHNR, CDR2 FQNEAQ (reference sequence).

This rearrangement joins TRBV29-1 to TRBJ1-2; 7 nucleotides match TRBD1. V lost 4 bases to trimming and J lost 2 bases; unmatched junction nucleotides: 1. Germline CDR1 reads SQVTM; CDR2 reads ANQGSEA. This CDR3 contains 12 residues. CDR3 sequence (DNA): TGCAGCGTTGTACAGGGGAACTATGGCTACACCTTC. Translated: CSVVQGNYGYTF.

The rearrangement joins TRBV15 to TRBJ2-7, with 10 bases fitting TRBD1. Trimming at V came to 3 bases and at J to 3 bases, leaving 2 bases not matched to a gene. CDR1 is LNHNV and CDR2 is YYDKDF in the germline V gene (reference sequence). This CDR3 contains 14 residues. The CDR3 protein is CATSRDRGIYEQYF. CDR3 bases: TGTGCCACCAGCAGGGACAGGGGGATCTACGAGCAGTACTTC.

This clone was seen only a few times. The chain carries TRBV28 and TRBJ1-3; D not certain. The CDR3 has 12 residues. Trimming took 2 bases from V and 7 from J, leaving 6 bases between them. Germline V CDR1 and CDR2: MDHEN, SYDVKM. CDR3 in amino acids: CASSLIGNTIYF. The CDR3 DNA reads TGTGCCAGCAGTTTAATCGGCAACACCATATATTTT.

V usage is TRBV28 and J usage is TRBJ2-2, with 9 bases identical to TRBD1. V gave up 7 bases and J gave up 5 bases; unmatched junction bases: 5. Per the germline V gene, CDR1 is MDHEN and CDR2 is SYDVKM. This CDR3 contains 14 residues. The CDR3 spells CASTQTGGTGELFF. The DNA for the CDR3 is TGTGCCAGCACCCAGACAGGGGGAACCGGGGAGCTGTTTTTT.

The V call is TRBV2, the J call TRBJ1-2, with D unclear. This CDR3 spans 13 amino acids. V was cut by 7 bases and J by 5 bases, with 14 bases left in between. Germline V CDR1 and CDR2: SNHLY, FYNNEI. As DNA, the CDR3 is TGTGCCAGCACCCTCGTACGAAGGTATGGCTACACCTTC. Its protein is CASTLVRRYGYTF.

The V call is TRBV5-1, the J call TRBJ2-2, with 8 bases identical to TRBD1. Germline CDR1 SGHRS, CDR2 YFSETQ. The ends lost 4 bases at V and 14 bases at J; junction bases unmatched: 10. The CDR3 has 13 residues. The CDR3 is CASSPLDRVDLFF. For the CDR3, the DNA is TGCGCCAGCAGCCCTCTGGACAGGGTAGATCTGTTTTTT. Using reference TRBV5-1 and TRBJ2-2 for the parts outside the CDR3, the full variable domain is KAGVTQTPRYLIKTRGQQVTLSCSPISGHRSVSWYQQTPGQGLQFLFEYFSETQRNKGNFPGRFSGRQFSNSRSEMNVSTLELGDSALYLCASSPLDRVDLFFGEGSRLTVL.

This chain uses TRBV5-6 with TRBJ2-1; D is unresolved. Trimming stripped 5 bases from V and 9 bases from J, with 27 bases between. The CDR3 contains 17 residues. Germline-derived CDR1 and CDR2 are SGHDT and YYEEEE. This CDR3 reads CASSQTRKTQYTREQFF. Here the CDR3 DNA reads TGTGCCAGCAGTCAGACACGGAAAACCCAATATACACGTGAGCAGTTCTTC. Full variable domain (outside the CDR3, taken from reference TRBV5-6 and TRBJ2-1): DAGVTQSPTHLIKTRGQQVTLRCSPKSGHDTVSWYQQALGQGPQFIFQYYEEEERQRGNFPDRFSGHQFPNYSSELNVNALLLGDSALYLCASSQTRKTQYTREQFFGPGTRLTVL.

Concerning this clone: Germline and junction disagree at one end, which may indicate a read error. Other DNA sequences within the sample encode an identical CDR3. The V call is TRBV30, the J call TRBJ2-7; TRBD2 aligns across 9 bases. Germline CDR1 and CDR2: GTSNPN and SVGIG (reference sequence). CDR3 length equals 13 residues. This CDR3 is CAWTSGNDYEQYF. The CDR3 nucleotides are TGTGCCTGGACTAGCGGGAACGACTACGAGCAATACTTC.

This clone showed up just a few times. The CDR3 bases are TGTGCCAGTACCCACAGGGGGCAGGACTATGGCTACACCTTC. Translation: CASTHRGQDYGYTF. This chain joins TRBV19 and TRBJ1-2; 9 bases match TRBD1. J was trimmed by 3 bases and V by 7 bases; bases with no gene match: 6. The germline V gene has CDR1 LNHDA and CDR2 SQIVND (reference sequence). CDR3 length: 14 amino acids.

V usage is TRBV5-1 and J usage is TRBJ2-7; tentatively, D is TRBD2 (5 bases). The V gene lost 0 bases and the J gene lost 2 bases, with 9 bases spanning the gap. This CDR3 spans 14 amino acids. The germline V gene encodes CDR1 SGHRS and CDR2 YFSETQ. The CDR3 bases are TGCGCCAGCAGCTTGGTGGACTCCGCCTACGAGCAGTACTTC. It specifies CASSLVDSAYEQYF.

This sequence joins TRBV7-9 and TRBJ1-5; D is uncertain. The CDR3 runs to 15 residues. Trimming stripped 1 base from V and 1 base from J, with 8 bases between. In germline, CDR1 is SEHNR, CDR2 FQNEAQ (reference sequence). The CDR3 sequence: CASSLGVGSNQPQHF. CDR3 DNA: TGTGCCAGCAGCTTAGGAGTAGGAAGCAATCAGCCCCAGCATTTT.

The chain carries TRBV5-4 and TRBJ2-1, with TRBD2 matching over 12 bases. The CDR3 is 16 residues long. Germline V gene sequence: CDR1 SGHNT, CDR2 YYREEE (reference sequence). J gave up 8 bases and V 6 bases, and 12 bases lay outside the gene matches. CDR3 DNA sequence: TGTGCCAGCACCGGCCTAGCGGGAGGGCCTGGGCATGAGCAGTTCTTC. Translated: CASTGLAGGPGHEQFF.

The chain uses TRBV14 and TRBJ2-2; no clear D gene. This CDR3 region has 13 residues. V lost 3 bases and J 4 bases, leaving 6 bases between the germline ends. Germline CDR1 SGHDN, CDR2 FVKESK. Written as DNA, the CDR3 is TGTGCCAGCAGCCAGGTCACCACCGGGGAGCTGTTTTTT. Its translation: CASSQVTTGELFF.

The gene calls are TRBV27 and TRBJ2-3, with D possibly matching TRBD2 (6 bases). The CDR3 has 15 residues. Trimming pared 5 bases from V and 3 bases from J, leaving 15 bases between. Germline CDR1 and CDR2: MNHEY and SMNVEV (reference sequence). The CDR3 nucleotides are TGTGCCAGCAGTCCAGGGACTGGGGGGACAGATACGCAGTATTTT. The encoded protein is CASSPGTGGTDTQYF.

The genes are TRBV19 and TRBJ2-7, with D uncertain. Trimming cost V 3 bases and J 1 base, with 7 bases left between them. Germline-derived CDR1 and CDR2 are LNHDA and SQIVND (reference sequence). There are 13 residues in the CDR3. CDR3 in DNA: TGTGCCAGTAGTATCCCCGGTTCCTACGAGCAGTACTTC. Translation: CASSIPGSYEQYF.

The rearrangement uses TRBV5-5 and TRBJ1-1; 7 nucleotides line up with TRBD1. The length of the CDR3 is 14 residues. Per the germline V gene, CDR1 is SGHKS and CDR2 is YYEKEE (reference sequence). Trimming cost V 7 bases and J 3 bases; bases outside gene matches: 9. Here the CDR3 reads CASGQAPPYTEAFF. The CDR3 nucleotides read TGTGCCAGCGGACAGGCCCCCCCGTACACTGAAGCTTTCTTT.

This clone has just one count. The V and J genes are TRBV7-6 and TRBJ2-7; weak D call: TRBD2 (5 bases). This CDR3 is 13 amino acids long. V shed 2 bases and J shed 4 bases, with 9 bases lying between them. The V gene's germline CDR1 is SGHVS and CDR2 FNYEAQ. CDR3 protein: CASSLRRGYEQYF. The DNA for the CDR3 is TGTGCCAGCAGCTTACGTCGGGGTTACGAGCAGTACTTC.

V and J are TRBV5-1 and TRBJ2-6; D unclear. Trimming pared 0 bases from V and 8 bases from J, leaving 12 bases between. CDR3 size: 15 residues. Germline V CDR1 and CDR2: SGHRS, YFSETQ. The CDR3 here is CASSLAVTRTNVLTF. In DNA, the CDR3 is TGCGCCAGCAGCTTGGCCGTGACACGAACCAACGTCCTGACTTTC.

V gene TRBV27 combines with J gene TRBJ2-7; D ambiguous. The CDR3 runs 13 residues. Germline values: CDR1 MNHEY, CDR2 SMNVEV (reference sequence). V was clipped by 4 bases and J by 0 bases, with 7 bases between them. The CDR3 DNA sequence: TGTGCCAGCAGTTATGTAGACTCCTACGAGCAGTACTTC. Translating it yields CASSYVDSYEQYF.